A single sample gave rise to the 8 T cell receptor beta chains below, sequenced in a study of T-cell reconstitution after alpha-beta-depleted transplantation in children. Unique molecular identifiers were used to barcode this TCRbeta library. TCRdb redid the calling of the PCR reads with MiXCR, one entry per CDR3 protein. The sample comprises about 500,000 distinct CDR3 sequences, about 31% of which are singletons, and under 3% rests with the top ten. Here the sequenced sample was PBMCs from the stem cell graft donor, taken from the stem cell graft. Source of these receptors: a human donor who donated a stem cell graft to a child with aplastic anemia.

The CDR3 nucleotides are TGTGCCAGCAGTTACTCGACCGACGGCCCTAGGTACTTC. Translation gives CASSYSTDGPRYF. The chain couples TRBV6-5 to TRBJ2-4; D is undetermined. The V end lost 0 bases, the J end lost 15 bases, and 15 bases lay between the germline ends. The CDR3 is 13 residues long. Germline V gene data show CDR1 as MNHEY and CDR2 as SVGAGI.

The chain has TRBV7-9 and TRBJ2-1, with 10 bases matching TRBD1. The CDR3 has 13 amino acids. Germline assignment: CDR1 SEHNR and CDR2 FQNEAQ (reference sequence). Trimming took 10 bases from V and 10 from J; bases not matched to a gene: 10. In nucleotides, the CDR3 is TGTGCCATCTCCGGGACAGGGGTTGGAGAGCAGTTCTTC. Translating it yields CAISGTGVGEQFF. Supplemented by reference TRBV7-9 and TRBJ2-1, the full variable domain reads DTGVSQNPRHKITKRGQNVTFRCDPISEHNRLYWYRQTLGQGPEFLTYFQNEAQLEKSRLLSDRFSAERPKGSFSTLEIQRTEQGDSAMYLCAISGTGVGEQFFGPGTRLTVL.

This chain links TRBV5-1 with TRBJ2-3; 7 bases map to TRBD1. J gave up 5 bases and V 4 bases, and 7 bases lay outside the gene matches. Germline V gene sequence: CDR1 SGHRS, CDR2 YFSETQ. The CDR3 covers 14 residues. The CDR3: CASSLDRRRDTQYF. DNA for the CDR3: TGCGCCAGCAGCCTGGACAGGAGGAGAGATACGCAGTATTTT. Supplemented by reference TRBV5-1 and TRBJ2-3, the full variable domain reads KAGVTQTPRYLIKTRGQQVTLSCSPISGHRSVSWYQQTPGQGLQFLFEYFSETQRNKGNFPGRFSGRQFSNSRSEMNVSTLELGDSALYLCASSLDRRRDTQYFGPGTRLTVL.

In its sample, this clonotype was seen a few times. The CDR3 protein is CASSLIVNEQFF. CDR3 nucleotides: TGTGCCAGCAGCTTAATAGTCAATGAGCAGTTCTTC. The chain joins TRBV7-2 to TRBJ2-1; D remains unclear. With 2 bases removed from V and 6 bases from J, the gap between germline ends came to 5 bases. The CDR3 has 12 residues. CDR1 is SGHTA, CDR2 FQGNSA, per germline.

The chain links TRBV20-1 to TRBJ2-5, with D perhaps TRBD2 (6 bases). The CDR3 totals 17 residues. V was clipped by 0 bases and J by 1 base, with 18 bases between them. Germline CDR1 DFQATT, CDR2 SNEGSKA (reference sequence). CDR3 bases: TGCAGTGCTAGAGAGTTCTCGGCCAGCGGGTTCCAAGAGACCCAGTACTTC. It codes for CSAREFSASGFQETQYF.

The table lists this clonotype with a few counts. J is TRBJ1-2 and V is TRBV5-1, with a possible D match to TRBD1 (5 bases). Per the germline V gene, CDR1 is SGHRS and CDR2 is YFSETQ. The CDR3 contains 15 residues. Trimming left V 4 bases short and J 8 bases short, with 21 bases between. CDR3 region: CASSVAGVQSSGYTF. The CDR3 DNA reads TGCGCCAGCAGCGTGGCGGGGGTACAGTCCTCAGGCTACACCTTC.

This clonotype was detected a few times. The chain uses TRBV15 and TRBJ1-4, with no clear D. This CDR3 contains 14 residues. V lost 0 bases and J 8 bases, leaving 10 bases between the germline ends. Germline assignment: CDR1 LNHNV and CDR2 YYDKDF (reference sequence). As DNA, the CDR3 is TGTGCCACCAGCAGAGATATCACAGAAGAAAAACTGTTTTTT. Its protein product is CATSRDITEEKLFF.

This clonotype has only a few counts. The genes are TRBV12-3 or TRBV12-4 and TRBJ1-5; 7 nucleotides agree with TRBD1. V shed 6 bases and J 2 bases; nucleotides not matched to a gene: 10. The CDR3 sequence is 16 residues long. CDR3 sequence: CASRAGGQGGNQPQHF. In DNA form, the CDR3 reads TGTGCCAGCAGGGCCGGGGGGCAGGGGGGCAATCAGCCCCAGCATTTT.